One and the same sample provided the 27 T cell receptor beta chains below, sequenced in a study of shared clonotypes between healthy human individuals. Libraries were prepared by immunoSEQ multiplex PCR; TCRdb keeps only in-frame clonotypes and omits some of them. Among around 2.5 million clones listed, over 85% were seen once. The sample taken for sequencing was naive CD4+ T cells from PBMCs. As to subset: CD45RA+ positively selected. The receptor set was obtained from a young man in good health. Some clones in this sample may be carry-over from other donors' samples.

The CDR3 DNA reads TGTGCCAGCAGCCCTCATCGGAGCGGGAATTCCTACAATGAGCAGTTCTTC. It yields the protein CASSPHRSGNSYNEQFF. The genes are TRBV11-2 and TRBJ2-1; 7 bases are a match to TRBD2. The germline gives CDR1 SGHAT, CDR2 FQNNGV. Trimming cost V 5 bases and J 1 base; bases outside gene matches: 11. There are 17 residues in the CDR3. Variable domain in full (rest from reference TRBV11-2 and TRBJ2-1): EAGVAQSPRYKIIEKRQSVAFWCNPISGHATLYWYQQILGQGPKLLIQFQNNGVVDDSQLPKDRFSAERLKGVDSTLKIQPAKLEDSAVYLCASSPHRSGNSYNEQFFGPGTRLTVL.

This clone has just one count. The chain recombines TRBV27 with TRBJ1-3; TRBD1 might be the D (5 bases). The CDR3 loop spans 16 amino acids. CDR1 is MNHEY, CDR2 SMNVEV, per germline (reference sequence). V was shortened by 3 bases and J by 1 base, with 13 bases between the two germline ends. The CDR3 loop reads CASSLGPGLSGNTIYF. CDR3 DNA: TGTGCCAGCAGTTTGGGGCCCGGCCTTTCTGGAAACACCATATATTTT.

This sequence joins TRBV15 and TRBJ1-5; unclear D gene. Germline V lookup: CDR1 LNHNV, CDR2 YYDKDF (reference sequence). V was trimmed by 0 bases and J by 9 bases, leaving 12 bases between them. The CDR3 has 14 amino acids. CDR3 DNA sequence: TGTGCCACCAGCAGAGAACAGTCCCTCTGGCCCCAGCATTTT. Translating it yields CATSREQSLWPQHF. The whole variable domain, filled in from reference TRBV15 and TRBJ1-5, reads DAMVIQNPRYQVTQFGKPVTLSCSQTLNHNVMYWYQQKSSQAPKLLFHYYDKDFNNEADTPDNFQSRRPNTSFCFLDIRSPGLGDTAMYLCATSREQSLWPQHFGDGTRLSIL.

The rearrangement uses TRBV6-6 and TRBJ2-7; 10 bases map to TRBD2. The CDR3 consists of 15 residues. Germline assignment: CDR1 MNHNY and CDR2 SVGAGI (reference sequence). V lost 6 bases and J lost 2; bases outside the gene matches: 7. The CDR3 protein is CASRPGLAETYEQYF. The CDR3 DNA follows: TGTGCCAGCAGGCCCGGACTAGCGGAGACCTACGAGCAGTACTTC.

V and J are TRBV11-2 and TRBJ2-3, with TRBD1 as a possible D gene (6 bases). The CDR3 runs 13 residues. Trimming took 5 bases from V and 7 from J, leaving 13 bases between them. In germline, CDR1 is SGHAT, CDR2 FQNNGV. The CDR3 nucleotides read TGTGCCAGCAGCCCCCAGGGGAGAAATACGCAGTATTTT. As protein: CASSPQGRNTQYF.

CDR3 residues: CASSVGASGTGQETQYF. The CDR3 region has the DNA TGTGCCAGCAGCGTAGGGGCTTCGGGTACAGGGCAAGAGACCCAGTACTTC. J is TRBJ2-5 and V is TRBV9; tentatively, D is TRBD1 (6 bases). The CDR3 length is 17 residues. Germline values: CDR1 SGDLS, CDR2 YYNGEE. V was shortened by 0 bases and J by 2 bases, with 17 bases between the two germline ends.

The rearrangement links TRBV5-1 to TRBJ2-1; 7 bases align to TRBD2. Germline loops: CDR1 SGHRS, CDR2 YFSETQ. The J segment lost 5 bases and the V segment lost 3 bases, leaving 8 bases of the junction unmatched. The CDR3 is 15 amino acids. DNA of the CDR3: TGCGCCAGCAGCTACAAGCGGGAAGGTGACAATGAGCAGTTCTTC. It is translated as CASSYKREGDNEQFF.

The rearrangement links TRBV7-2 to TRBJ2-7; possible D gene TRBD2, 6 bases. CDR1 SGHTA and CDR2 FQGNSA come from the germline V gene. Trimming took off 5 bases at V and 0 bases at J, with 11 bases between the two ends. This CDR3 contains 14 residues. For the CDR3, the DNA is TGTGCCAGCAGCCGCGGGGTCAGCTCCTACGAGCAGTACTTC. The encoded protein is CASSRGVSSYEQYF. The variable domain in full, with the rest retrieved from reference TRBV7-2 and TRBJ2-7, is GAGVSQSPSNKVTEKGKDVELRCDPISGHTALYWYRQSLGQGLEFLIYFQGNSAPDKSGLPSDRFSAERTGGSVSTLTIQRTQQEDSAVYLCASSRGVSSYEQYFGPGTRLTVT.

This sequence joins TRBV7-3 and TRBJ2-1, with 13 bases lining up with TRBD2. V dropped 6 bases and J dropped 5; count of bases not matched to a gene: 7. Germline V CDR1 and CDR2: SGHTA, FQGTGA. This CDR3 is 16 amino acids long. CDR3 bases: TGTGCCAGCAGTCCTTGGGGGACTAGCGGGAACAATGAGCAGTTCTTC. This gives the protein CASSPWGTSGNNEQFF.

Here the CDR3 reads CASGAFSYEQYF. The CDR3 nucleotides are TGTGCCAGTGGGGCGTTCTCCTACGAGCAGTACTTC. This rearrangement joins TRBV19 to TRBJ2-7, with D tentatively TRBD1 (5 bases). This CDR3 is 12 amino acids long. V dropped 8 bases and J dropped 0 bases, with 8 bases sitting between them. Germline CDR1 is LNHDA and CDR2 is SQIVND (reference sequence). The full variable domain, in which reference TRBV19 and TRBJ2-7 provide the parts outside the CDR3, is DGGITQSPKYLFRKEGQNVTLSCEQNLNHDAMYWYRQDPGQGLRLIYYSQIVNDFQKGDIAEGYSVSREKKESFPLTVTSAQKNPTAFYLCASGAFSYEQYFGPGTRLTVT.

In the case of this clone: Distinct nucleotide sequences in the sample also encode this CDR3. J is TRBJ2-3 and V is TRBV5-1, with D maybe TRBD2 (6 bases). The CDR3 length is 15 residues. Per the germline V gene, CDR1 is SGHRS and CDR2 is YFSETQ. V was pared by 0 bases and J by 0 bases, with 8 bases between. The CDR3 reads CASSLVSGSTDTQYF. The CDR3 DNA is TGCGCCAGCAGCTTGGTTAGCGGTAGCACAGATACGCAGTATTTT.

V gene TRBV2 combines with J gene TRBJ1-4; 7 bases are a match to TRBD1. The CDR3 sequence is 15 residues long. Germline V gene sequence: CDR1 SNHLY, CDR2 FYNNEI. Losses at the gene ends were 11 bases for V and 4 bases for J; bases not matched to a gene: 13. The CDR3 DNA is TGTGCCGAAGGAGAACCGGGACAGAATAATGAAAAACTGTTTTTT. It yields the protein CAEGEPGQNNEKLFF.

This chain connects TRBV5-4 to TRBJ2-1, with 8 positions matching TRBD1. V dropped 4 bases and J dropped 2; count of bases not matched to a gene: 5. Germline V CDR1 and CDR2: SGHNT, YYREEE (reference sequence). The CDR3 consists of 15 residues. The CDR3, as DNA: TGTGCCAGCAGCAAGGACAGGGCGGCCTACAATGAGCAGTTCTTC. This gives the protein CASSKDRAAYNEQFF.

The chain is built from TRBV27 and TRBJ2-6, with D possibly TRBD1 on 6 matching bases. Between the trimmed V and J ends, which lost 2 bases and 1 base, there was a span of 12 bases. In germline, CDR1 is MNHEY, CDR2 SMNVEV (reference sequence). CDR3 length: 17 amino acids. The DNA for the CDR3 is TGTGCCAGCAGTTTAAAGGGCAGGGGATCTGGGGCCAACGTCCTGACTTTC. Amino acid sequence: CASSLKGRGSGANVLTF.

The chain couples TRBV5-1 to TRBJ2-1, with D possibly matching TRBD2 (5 bases). Germline CDR1 is SGHRS and CDR2 is YFSETQ. Trimming took off 2 bases at V and 5 bases at J, with 8 bases between the two ends. The CDR3 has 13 residues. The DNA for the CDR3 is TGCGCCAGCAGCTTAAGCGGAGACAATGAGCAGTTCTTC. This sequence encodes CASSLSGDNEQFF.

This clone was observed a few times. The rearrangement uses TRBV2 and TRBJ1-3; a possible D gene is TRBD1 (5 bases). The CDR3 is 15 amino acids. V was trimmed by 3 bases and J by 3 bases, leaving 12 bases between them. The V gene's germline CDR1 is SNHLY and CDR2 FYNNEI. DNA of the CDR3: TGTGCCAGCAGTGAGTCGGGGCTAGATGGAAACACCATATATTTT. This codes for CASSESGLDGNTIYF.

The count of this clone is one. Other DNA sequences from this sample encode an identical CDR3 as well. The chain combines TRBV5-6 with TRBJ2-3, with no clear D. V was clipped by 0 bases and J by 6 bases, with 2 bases between them. The CDR3 is made up of 11 amino acids. The V gene's germline CDR1 is SGHDT and CDR2 YYEEEE. The chain's CDR3 is CASSLDDTQYF. The CDR3 DNA reads as TGTGCCAGCAGCTTGGATGATACGCAGTATTTT. Full variable domain (rest looked up from reference TRBV5-6 and TRBJ2-3): DAGVTQSPTHLIKTRGQQVTLRCSPKSGHDTVSWYQQALGQGPQFIFQYYEEEERQRGNFPDRFSGHQFPNYSSELNVNALLLGDSALYLCASSLDDTQYFGPGTRLTVL.

J is TRBJ2-7 and V is TRBV6-1, with 8 bases lining up with TRBD1. This CDR3 spans 13 amino acids. The germline V gene encodes CDR1 MNHNS and CDR2 SASEGT. V lost 9 bases to trimming and J lost 3 bases; unmatched junction nucleotides: 7. The CDR3 DNA sequence: TGTGCCAGTAAAAGGACAGGGAGCTACGAGCAGTACTTC. Encoded protein: CASKRTGSYEQYF.

The genes are TRBV28 and TRBJ2-7; no definite D call. In germline, CDR1 is MDHEN, CDR2 SYDVKM. Trimming left V 1 base short and J 3 bases short, with 4 bases between. This CDR3 is built from 12 residues. CDR3 nucleotides: TGTGCCAGCAGTTTATCGATCTACGAGCAGTACTTC. Its translation is CASSLSIYEQYF.

This sequence joins TRBV4-2 and TRBJ2-2; 12 nucleotides match TRBD2. The V gene's germline CDR1 is LGHNA and CDR2 YNFKEQ. The CDR3 consists of 17 residues. Germline trimming cut 2 bases from V and 8 bases from J; bases unmatched to any gene: 9. Here the CDR3 reads CASSQYLAGGDEGELFF. CDR3 DNA: TGTGCCAGCAGCCAATACCTAGCGGGAGGGGATGAAGGGGAGCTGTTTTTT.

The V and J genes are TRBV18 and TRBJ1-1; 10 nucleotides agree with TRBD1. The CDR3 runs 14 residues. Germline loops: CDR1 KGHSH, CDR2 LQKENI. V was pared by 0 bases and J by 6 bases, with 1 base of the junction left unmatched. The CDR3 DNA reads TGTGCCAGCTCACCACCCGGGACAGGGGCTGAAGCTTTCTTT. Protein product: CASSPPGTGAEAFF. The full variable domain, completed using reference TRBV18 and TRBJ1-1, is NAGVMQNPRHLVRRRGQEARLRCSPMKGHSHVYWYRQLPEEGLKFMVYLQKENIIDESGMPKERFSAEFPKEGPSILRIQQVVRGDSAAYFCASSPPGTGAEAFFGQGTRLTVV.

Concerning this clone itself: This CDR3 is also generated by other DNA sequences in the sample. This rearrangement joins TRBV5-1 to TRBJ2-3; D is ambiguous. Germline values: CDR1 SGHRS, CDR2 YFSETQ. Trimming cost V 0 bases and J 0 bases, with 8 bases left between them. The CDR3 consists of 15 residues. This CDR3 reads CASSLAVGSTDTQYF. The CDR3 DNA is TGCGCCAGCAGCTTGGCGGTAGGGAGCACAGATACGCAGTATTTT.

This sequence joins TRBV2 and TRBJ2-7, with D tentatively TRBD2 (6 bases). V lost 7 bases and J 1 base, leaving 20 bases between the germline ends. Germline CDR1 and CDR2: SNHLY and FYNNEI. The CDR3 sequence is 16 residues long. Here the CDR3 reads CASNFDAGTPSYEQYF. In DNA form, the CDR3 reads TGTGCCAGCAACTTTGACGCGGGGACCCCATCCTACGAGCAGTACTTC.

The chain combines TRBV7-2 with TRBJ1-5, with D tentatively TRBD1 (6 bases). The ends were cut back, 1 base at V and 7 bases at J, with 11 bases in the middle. This CDR3 has 14 amino acids. CDR1 and CDR2 from the germline V gene are SGHTA and FQGNSA. The CDR3 bases are TGTGCCAGCAGCTTAGGGTTGGGGGGCCAGCCCCAGCATTTT. It yields the protein CASSLGLGGQPQHF.

The chain has TRBV18 and TRBJ1-4; no clear D. The CDR3 extends over 14 amino acids. Looked up from germline, CDR1 is KGHSH and CDR2 is LQKENI. Trimming left V 1 base short and J 11 bases short, with 14 bases between. CDR3 DNA: TGTGCCAGCTCACCACGGATCACACAAGAGAAACTGTTTTTT. Translation gives CASSPRITQEKLFF.

The rearrangement joins TRBV7-9 to TRBJ2-5; 9 bases align to TRBD1. Germline V gives CDR1 SEHNR, CDR2 FQNEAQ (reference sequence). After removal of 6 bases from V and 5 bases from J, the junction contained 7 bases not matched to a gene. There are 14 residues in the CDR3. The CDR3 DNA sequence: TGTGCCAGCAGGCCTACAGGGGGCCGGGAGACCCAGTACTTC. Translation: CASRPTGGRETQYF.

This chain connects TRBV12-5 to TRBJ2-1; 10 bases line up with TRBD2. The germline V gene encodes CDR1 LGHNT and CDR2 FRNRAP. The CDR3 is 17 residues long. After removal of 4 bases from V and 7 bases from J, the junction contained 13 bases not matched to a gene. CDR3 in DNA: TGTGCTAGTGGTTGGGCCCTAGGGCTAGCGGGAGAGAATGAGCAGTTCTTC. Translated, it gives CASGWALGLAGENEQFF.